This TCR beta chain was captured in a study of T-cell memory formation after mild COVID-19. This CDR3 region has 13 residues. Between the trimmed V and J ends, which lost 3 bases and 4 bases, there was a span of 7 bases. There are a few counts of this clonotype. TCRdb reprocessed the 5' RACE reads with MiXCR, giving one entry per CDR3 protein. The profile shows roughly 450,000 distinct CDR3 sequences, about a sixth of them singletons. This TCR derives from a man aged 18 to 30 who had mild COVID-19 (a few samples of this study predate the infection). Cell type and time point are not known. The V call is TRBV12-3 or TRBV12-4, the J call TRBJ2-1; no clear D. Sequencing used PBMCs or a T cell subset sorted from them (not recorded which). The DNA of the CDR3 is TGTGCCAGCAGTTTTGCAGAATACAATGAGCAGTTCTTC. Translated: CASSFAEYNEQFF.